A selection of T cell receptor beta chains follows, all from one sample in a study of regulatory T cells in long-lasting Graves disease. TCRdb reanalysed the multiplex PCR reads using MiXCR and keeps one entry per CDR3 protein. The table shows some 370,000 distinct CDR3 sequences, with roughly 20% occurring only once. Here the sequenced sample was peripheral blood mononuclear cells (PBMCs), taken when the disease was refractory, from a patient treated with antithyroid drugs. These receptors were obtained from a female donor with Graves disease. Each CDR3 is given with its conserved first and last residue. A D gene is named only where the DNA matches it firmly. Clone size is not always given. Where it is, it says once, few, many or a class for expanded clones.

CASRVGPGANVLTF | TGTGCCAGCAGGGTAGGGCCTGGGGCCAACGTCCTGACTTTC | many | TRBJ2-6 | - | TRBV27
CSVEGGQVGSYEQYF | TGCAGCGTTGAGGGGGGACAGGTAGGCTCCTACGAGCAGTACTTC | many | TRBJ2-7 | TRBD1 | TRBV29-1
CASSLAGVAGELFF | TGTGCCAGCAGTTTAGCGGGAGTTGCCGGGGAGCTGTTTTTT | - | TRBJ2-2 | TRBD2 | TRBV27
CASSFFTDTQYF | TGTGCCAGCAGCTTCTTCACAGATACGCAGTATTTT | - | TRBJ2-3 | - | TRBV11-2
CASSLWGKIYEQYF | TGTGCCAGCAGTCTTTGGGGTAAGATATACGAGCAGTACTTC | - | TRBJ2-7 | - | TRBV3-1
CASRGFPGNTGELFF | TGTGCCAGCAGAGGGTTTCCAGGTAACACCGGGGAGCTGTTTTTT | few | TRBJ2-2 | - | TRBV6-1
CASSKRGVGEKLFF | TGTGCCAGCAGTAAGAGGGGGGTAGGTGAAAAACTGTTTTTT | - | TRBJ1-4 | - | TRBV27
CASSKAGNSNQPQHF | TGTGCCAGTAGTAAGGCGGGGAATAGCAATCAGCCCCAGCATTTT | few | TRBJ1-5 | - | TRBV19
CSASLTELTNTGELFF | TGCAGTGCTAGCCTCACAGAGTTAACGAACACCGGGGAGCTGTTTTTT | few | TRBJ2-2 | - | TRBV20-1
CASSLQGYQPQHF | TGTGCCAGCAGTTTACAAGGGTATCAGCCCCAGCATTTT | - | TRBJ1-5 | - | TRBV28
CASSNRDYGYTF | TGTGCCAGCAGCAACCGGGACTATGGCTACACCTTC | many | TRBJ1-2 | - | TRBV11-2
CASSLEAGRGYEQYF | TGTGCCAGCAGTTTGGAGGCGGGAAGGGGCTACGAGCAGTACTTC | many | TRBJ2-7 | - | TRBV12-3/TRBV12-4
CAWTMTDDVQYF | TGTGCCTGGACTATGACGGACGATGTCCAGTACTTC | few | TRBJ2-5 | - | TRBV30
CASRAGLETQYF | TGTGCCAGCAGAGCGGGGTTGGAGACCCAGTACTTC | many | TRBJ2-5 | TRBD2 | TRBV28
CAINPTSLSEQYF | TGTGCCATCAACCCTACTAGTTTATCCGAGCAGTACTTC | - | TRBJ2-7 | - | TRBV10-3
CASSHGTPNF | TGTGCCAGCAGCCACGGGACACCTAACTTC | many | TRBJ2-7 | - | TRBV3-1
CSPNRGVNIQYF | TGCAGCCCAAACAGGGGTGTCAACATTCAGTACTTC | - | TRBJ2-4 | TRBD1 | TRBV20-1
CASSLDGTSGNTIYF | TGCGCCAGCAGCTTGGACGGGACCTCTGGAAACACCATATATTTT | many | TRBJ1-3 | - | TRBV5-1
CASSSGLRNTIYF | TGTGCCAGCAGTTCGGGACTTCGAAACACCATATATTTT | - | TRBJ1-3 | - | TRBV6-2/TRBV6-3
CASSFPGEGQPQHF | TGTGCCAGCAGCTTCCCAGGGGAGGGGCAGCCCCAGCATTTT | - | TRBJ1-5 | - | TRBV11-2
CSASRLKVSRGGSYEQYF | TGCAGTGCTAGTCGGTTGAAAGTCTCCAGGGGTGGCTCCTACGAGCAGTACTTC | - | TRBJ2-7 | - | TRBV20-1
CASGIRGYPEAFF | TGTGCCAGCGGTATAAGGGGCTACCCTGAAGCTTTCTTT | few | TRBJ1-1 | - | TRBV6-1
CAWTGSLLSGELFF | TGTGCCTGGACCGGGTCCCTCTTGAGTGGGGAGCTGTTTTTT | many | TRBJ2-2 | - | TRBV30
CASSLIEGTEAFF | TGTGCCAGCAGCCTAATCGAGGGTACTGAAGCTTTCTTT | many | TRBJ1-1 | - | TRBV7-2
CASSWGQTNNEKLFF | TGTGCCAGCAGCTGGGGACAGACAAACAATGAAAAACTGTTTTTT | - | TRBJ1-4 | TRBD1 | TRBV11-2